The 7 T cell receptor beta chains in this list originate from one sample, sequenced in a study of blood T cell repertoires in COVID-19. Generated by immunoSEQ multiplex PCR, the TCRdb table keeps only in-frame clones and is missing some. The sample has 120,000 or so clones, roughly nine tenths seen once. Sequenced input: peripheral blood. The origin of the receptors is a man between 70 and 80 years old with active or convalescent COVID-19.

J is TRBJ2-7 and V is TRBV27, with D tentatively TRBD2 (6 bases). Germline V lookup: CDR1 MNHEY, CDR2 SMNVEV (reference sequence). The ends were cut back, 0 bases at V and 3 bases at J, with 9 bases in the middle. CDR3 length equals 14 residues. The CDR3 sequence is CASSLSWGDYEQYF. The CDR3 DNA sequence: TGTGCCAGCAGTTTATCGTGGGGGGACTACGAGCAGTACTTC.

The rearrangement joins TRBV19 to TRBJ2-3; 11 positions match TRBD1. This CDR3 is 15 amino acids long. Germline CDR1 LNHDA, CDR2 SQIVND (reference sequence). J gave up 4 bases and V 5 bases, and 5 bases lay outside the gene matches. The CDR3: CASSWTGGVPDTQYF. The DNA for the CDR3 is TGTGCCAGTAGTTGGACAGGGGGCGTCCCAGATACGCAGTATTTT.

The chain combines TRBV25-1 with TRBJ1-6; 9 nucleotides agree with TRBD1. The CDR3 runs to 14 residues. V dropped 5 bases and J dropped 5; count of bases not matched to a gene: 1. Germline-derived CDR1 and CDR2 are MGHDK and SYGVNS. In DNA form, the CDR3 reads TGTGCCAGCAGTCGGGACAGGGATAATTCACCCCTCCACTTT. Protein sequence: CASSRDRDNSPLHF.

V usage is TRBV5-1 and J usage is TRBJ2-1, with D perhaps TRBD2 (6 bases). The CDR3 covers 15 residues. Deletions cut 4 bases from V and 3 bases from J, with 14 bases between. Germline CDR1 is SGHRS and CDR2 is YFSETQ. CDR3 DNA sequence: TGCGCCAGCAGCCCCGGGGTCGGGGGCTACAATGAGCAGTTCTTC. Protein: CASSPGVGGYNEQFF.

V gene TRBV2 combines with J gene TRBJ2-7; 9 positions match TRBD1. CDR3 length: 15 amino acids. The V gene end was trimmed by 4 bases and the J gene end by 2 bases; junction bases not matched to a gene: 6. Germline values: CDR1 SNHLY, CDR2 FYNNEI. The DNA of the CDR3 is TGTGCCAGCAGTGGGAAGGACAGGGGAACCTACGAGCAGTACTTC. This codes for CASSGKDRGTYEQYF.

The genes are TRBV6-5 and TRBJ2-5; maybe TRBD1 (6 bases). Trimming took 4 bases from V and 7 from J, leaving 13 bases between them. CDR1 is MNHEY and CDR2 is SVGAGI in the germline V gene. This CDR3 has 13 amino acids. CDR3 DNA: TGTGCCAGCAGTTTTGGCAGGGACACGACCCAGTACTTC. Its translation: CASSFGRDTTQYF.

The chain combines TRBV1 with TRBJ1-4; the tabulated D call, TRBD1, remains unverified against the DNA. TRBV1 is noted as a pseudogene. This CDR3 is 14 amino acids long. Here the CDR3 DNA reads TGCACCAGCAGCCTGGACAGGGGGCTTGAAAAACTGTTTTTT. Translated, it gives CTSSLDRGLEKLFF.